The 8 T cell receptor beta chains below come from one sample, sequenced in a study of monozygotic twins with inflammatory bowel disease. TCRdb re-called the 5' RACE reads; one entry per CDR3 protein, DNA not given. Its clone listing holds around 370,000 distinct CDR3 sequences. The sample comprised blood. These receptors all stem from a human donor with ulcerative colitis or Crohn's disease, or a healthy co-twin of an affected twin (not recorded which).

The chain recombines TRBV6-5 with TRBJ1-1. The CDR3 extends over 14 amino acids. Germline V CDR1 and CDR2: MNHEY, SVGAGI. This CDR3 is CASSYSNRVTEAFF.

V and J are TRBV28 and TRBJ2-3; the D call from TCRdb, TRBD1, cannot be confirmed without DNA. There are 18 residues in the CDR3. Germline CDR1 reads MDHEN; CDR2 reads SYDVKM. The CDR3 here is CASSFPGQSISSTDTQYF.

CDR3 sequence reads: CASKSTRGGGTDTQYF. The chain is built from TRBV12-3 or TRBV12-4 and TRBJ2-3; TCRdb calls TRBD2, which cannot be checked without DNA. The CDR3 is made up of 16 amino acids.

V is TRBV20-1 and J is TRBJ1-2; TCRdb selects TRBD1, and the lack of DNA leaves this call unchecked. From germline, CDR1 is DFQATT and CDR2 SNEGSKA (reference sequence). This CDR3 has 13 amino acids. CDR3 sequence: CSASAGTLGGYTF.

The rearrangement joins TRBV29-1 to TRBJ1-4; TCRdb lists TRBD1, though no DNA is available to test this call. Germline V gene lookup returns CDR1 SQVTM and CDR2 ANQGSEA. The CDR3 spans 12 residues. This CDR3 is CSVSTGYEKLFF.

The rearrangement links TRBV5-4 to TRBJ2-2. From germline, CDR1 is SGHNT and CDR2 YYREEE (reference sequence). The CDR3 is 15 amino acids. CDR3 loop: CASSSPGQNTGELFF.

The V and J genes are TRBV10-3 and TRBJ1-1. CDR1 is ENHRY, CDR2 SYGVKD, per germline. The CDR3 has 14 amino acids. This CDR3 is CAISEQTPNTEAFF.

The chain combines TRBV5-1 with TRBJ2-2. This CDR3 comprises 15 residues. Germline assignment: CDR1 SGHRS and CDR2 YFSETQ. The CDR3 sequence: CASSLAPVGTGELFF.